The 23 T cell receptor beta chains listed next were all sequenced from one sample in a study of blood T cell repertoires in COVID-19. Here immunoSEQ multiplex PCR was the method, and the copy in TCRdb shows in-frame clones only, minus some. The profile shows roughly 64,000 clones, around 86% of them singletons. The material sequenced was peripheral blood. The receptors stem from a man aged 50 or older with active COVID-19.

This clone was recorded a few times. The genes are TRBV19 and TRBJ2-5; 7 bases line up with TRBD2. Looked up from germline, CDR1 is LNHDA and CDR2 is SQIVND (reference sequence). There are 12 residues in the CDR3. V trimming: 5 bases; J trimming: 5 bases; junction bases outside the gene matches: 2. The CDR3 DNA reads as TGTGCCAGTAGTTCTAGCGGCGAGACCCAGTACTTC. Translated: CASSSSGETQYF. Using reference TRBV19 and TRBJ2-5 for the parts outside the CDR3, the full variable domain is DGGITQSPKYLFRKEGQNVTLSCEQNLNHDAMYWYRQDPGQGLRLIYYSQIVNDFQKGDIAEGYSVSREKKESFPLTVTSAQKNPTAFYLCASSSSGETQYFGPGTRLLVL.

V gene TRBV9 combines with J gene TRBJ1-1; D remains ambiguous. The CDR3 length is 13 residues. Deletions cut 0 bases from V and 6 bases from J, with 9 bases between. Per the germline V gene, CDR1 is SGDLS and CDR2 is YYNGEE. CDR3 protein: CASSVDRRSEAFF. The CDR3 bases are TGTGCCAGCAGCGTAGATAGGAGATCTGAAGCTTTCTTT.

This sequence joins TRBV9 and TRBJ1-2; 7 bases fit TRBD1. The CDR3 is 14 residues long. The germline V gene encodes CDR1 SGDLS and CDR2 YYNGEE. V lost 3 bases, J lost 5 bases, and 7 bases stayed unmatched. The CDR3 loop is CASSARDRGYGYTF. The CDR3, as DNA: TGTGCCAGCAGCGCCCGGGACAGAGGGTATGGCTACACCTTC.

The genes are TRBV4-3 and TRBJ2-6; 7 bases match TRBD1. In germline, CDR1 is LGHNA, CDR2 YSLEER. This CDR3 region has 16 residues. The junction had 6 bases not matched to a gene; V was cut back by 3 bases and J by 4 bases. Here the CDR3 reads CASSQATGKGANVLTF. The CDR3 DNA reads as TGCGCCAGCAGCCAGGCGACAGGGAAAGGGGCCAACGTCCTGACTTTC.

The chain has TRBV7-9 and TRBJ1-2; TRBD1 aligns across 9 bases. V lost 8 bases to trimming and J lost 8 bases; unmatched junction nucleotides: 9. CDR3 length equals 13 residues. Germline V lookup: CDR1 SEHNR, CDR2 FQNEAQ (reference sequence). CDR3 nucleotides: TGTGCCAGCGGTGCGACAGGGGGAGAGGGCTACACCTTC. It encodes CASGATGGEGYTF.

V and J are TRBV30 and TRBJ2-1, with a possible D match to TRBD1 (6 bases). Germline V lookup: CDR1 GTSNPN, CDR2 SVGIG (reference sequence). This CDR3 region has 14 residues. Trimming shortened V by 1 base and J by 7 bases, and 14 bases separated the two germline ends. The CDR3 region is CAWSEHREGNEQFF. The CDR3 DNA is TGTGCCTGGAGTGAGCACAGGGAAGGGAATGAGCAGTTCTTC.

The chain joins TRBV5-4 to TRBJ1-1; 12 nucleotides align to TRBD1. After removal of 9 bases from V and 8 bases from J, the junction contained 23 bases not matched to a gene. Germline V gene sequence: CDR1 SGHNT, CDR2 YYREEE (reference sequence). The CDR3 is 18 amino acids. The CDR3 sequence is CAIEKRSGTGGYRTEAFF. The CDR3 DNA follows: TGTGCCATCGAGAAGAGATCCGGGACAGGGGGCTACCGTACCGAAGCTTTCTTT.

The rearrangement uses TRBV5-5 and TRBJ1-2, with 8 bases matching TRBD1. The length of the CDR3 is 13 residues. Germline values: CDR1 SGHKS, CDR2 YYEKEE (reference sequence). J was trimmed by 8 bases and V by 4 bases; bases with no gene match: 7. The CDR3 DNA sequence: TGTGCCAGCAGCCCGGACAGGGTTGGGGGCTACACCTTC. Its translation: CASSPDRVGGYTF.

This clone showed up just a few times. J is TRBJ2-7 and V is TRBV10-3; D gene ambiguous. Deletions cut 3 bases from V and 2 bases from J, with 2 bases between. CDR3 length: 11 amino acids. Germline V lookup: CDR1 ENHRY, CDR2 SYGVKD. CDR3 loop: CAISDTYEQYF. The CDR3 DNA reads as TGTGCCATCAGTGATACCTACGAGCAGTACTTC.

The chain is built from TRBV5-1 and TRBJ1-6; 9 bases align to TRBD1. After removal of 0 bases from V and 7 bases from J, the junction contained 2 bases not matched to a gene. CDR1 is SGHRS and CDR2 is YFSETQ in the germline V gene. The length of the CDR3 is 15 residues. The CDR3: CASSLDTGGNSPLHF. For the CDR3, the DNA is TGCGCCAGCAGCTTGGATACAGGGGGCAATTCACCCCTCCACTTT.

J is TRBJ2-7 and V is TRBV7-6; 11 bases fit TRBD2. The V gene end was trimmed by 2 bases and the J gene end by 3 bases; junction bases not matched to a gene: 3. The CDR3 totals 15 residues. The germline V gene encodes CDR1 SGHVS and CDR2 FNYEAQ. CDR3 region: CASSLRLAGFYEQYF. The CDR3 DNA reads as TGTGCCAGCAGCTTAAGACTAGCGGGGTTCTACGAGCAGTACTTC.

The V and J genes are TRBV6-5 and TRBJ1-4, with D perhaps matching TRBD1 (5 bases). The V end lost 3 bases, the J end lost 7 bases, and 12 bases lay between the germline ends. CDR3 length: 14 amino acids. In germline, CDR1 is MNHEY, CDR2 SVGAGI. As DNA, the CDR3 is TGTGCCAGCAGTTATCGGGGGGAGGGTGAAAAACTGTTTTTT. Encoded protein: CASSYRGEGEKLFF.

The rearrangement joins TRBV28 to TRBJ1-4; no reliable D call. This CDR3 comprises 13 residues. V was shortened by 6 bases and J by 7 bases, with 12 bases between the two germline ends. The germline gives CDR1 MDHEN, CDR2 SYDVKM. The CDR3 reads CASSLTPGEKLFF. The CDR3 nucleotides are TGTGCCAGCAGCCTCACGCCGGGTGAAAAACTGTTTTTT.

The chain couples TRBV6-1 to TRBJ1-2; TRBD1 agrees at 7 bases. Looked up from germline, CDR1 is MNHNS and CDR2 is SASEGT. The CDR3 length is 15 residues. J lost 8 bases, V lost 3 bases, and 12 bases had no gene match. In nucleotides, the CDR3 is TGTGCCAGCAGTGATCCCTTGGACAGGCCGGACGGCTACACCTTC. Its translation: CASSDPLDRPDGYTF.

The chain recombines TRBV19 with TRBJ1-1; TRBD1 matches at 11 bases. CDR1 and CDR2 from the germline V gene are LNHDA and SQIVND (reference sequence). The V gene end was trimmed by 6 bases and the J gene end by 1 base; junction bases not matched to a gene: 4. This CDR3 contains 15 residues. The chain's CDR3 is CASRDRGRRNTEAFF. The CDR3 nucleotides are TGTGCCAGTAGGGACAGGGGGCGTAGGAACACTGAAGCTTTCTTT.

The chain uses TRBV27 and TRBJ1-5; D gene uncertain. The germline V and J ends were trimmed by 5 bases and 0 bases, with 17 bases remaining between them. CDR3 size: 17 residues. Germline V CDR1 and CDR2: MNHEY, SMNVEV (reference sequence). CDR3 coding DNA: TGTGCCAGCAGTCCAAGTTATTGGGAGAATAGCAATCAGCCCCAGCATTTT. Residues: CASSPSYWENSNQPQHF.

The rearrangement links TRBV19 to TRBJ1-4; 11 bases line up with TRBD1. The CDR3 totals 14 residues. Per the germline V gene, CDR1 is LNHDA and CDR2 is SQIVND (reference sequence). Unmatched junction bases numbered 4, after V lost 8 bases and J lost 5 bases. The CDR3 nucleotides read TGTGCCAGTGGGACAGGGGGTCGAAATGAAAAACTGTTTTTT. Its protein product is CASGTGGRNEKLFF.

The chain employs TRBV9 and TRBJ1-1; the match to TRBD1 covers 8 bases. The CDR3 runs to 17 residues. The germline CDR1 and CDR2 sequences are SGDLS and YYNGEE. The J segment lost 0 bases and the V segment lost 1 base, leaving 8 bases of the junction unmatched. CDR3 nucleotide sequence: TGTGCCAGCAGCGTAACTCCGGGACAGGAGATGAACACTGAAGCTTTCTTT. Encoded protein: CASSVTPGQEMNTEAFF.

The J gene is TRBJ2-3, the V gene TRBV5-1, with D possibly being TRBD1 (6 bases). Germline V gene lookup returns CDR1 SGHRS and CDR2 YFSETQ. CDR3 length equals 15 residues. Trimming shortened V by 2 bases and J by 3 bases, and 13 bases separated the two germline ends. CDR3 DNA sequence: TGCGCCAGCAGCTTCTCAGCCACAGGGACAGATACGCAGTATTTT. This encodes CASSFSATGTDTQYF. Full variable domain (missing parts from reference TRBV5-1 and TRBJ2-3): KAGVTQTPRYLIKTRGQQVTLSCSPISGHRSVSWYQQTPGQGLQFLFEYFSETQRNKGNFPGRFSGRQFSNSRSEMNVSTLELGDSALYLCASSFSATGTDTQYFGPGTRLTVL.

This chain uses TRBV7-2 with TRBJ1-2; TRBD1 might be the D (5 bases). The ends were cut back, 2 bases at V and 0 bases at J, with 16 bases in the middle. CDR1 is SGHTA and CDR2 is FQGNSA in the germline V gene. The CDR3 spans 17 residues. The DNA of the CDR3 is TGTGCCAGCAGCTTACTCAGGGCGGAAAGAACTAACTATGGCTACACCTTC. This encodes CASSLLRAERTNYGYTF.

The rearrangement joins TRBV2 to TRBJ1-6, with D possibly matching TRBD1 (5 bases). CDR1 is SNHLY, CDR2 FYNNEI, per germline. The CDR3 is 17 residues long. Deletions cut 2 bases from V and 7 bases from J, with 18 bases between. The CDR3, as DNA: TGTGCCAGCAGTGAAAACCCCCTGGGGGGAGGGAATTCACCCCTCCACTTT. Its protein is CASSENPLGGGNSPLHF.

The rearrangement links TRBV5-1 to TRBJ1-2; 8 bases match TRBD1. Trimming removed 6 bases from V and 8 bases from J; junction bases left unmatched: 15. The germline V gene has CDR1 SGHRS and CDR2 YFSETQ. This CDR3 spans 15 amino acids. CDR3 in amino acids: CASTKMTGESYGYTF. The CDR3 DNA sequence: TGCGCCAGCACCAAAATGACAGGGGAGTCGTACGGCTACACCTTC.

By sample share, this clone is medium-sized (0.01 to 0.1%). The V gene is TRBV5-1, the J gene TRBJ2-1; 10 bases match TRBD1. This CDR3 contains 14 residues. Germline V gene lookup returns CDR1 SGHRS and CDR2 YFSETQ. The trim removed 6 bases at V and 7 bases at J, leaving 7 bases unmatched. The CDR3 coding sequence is TGCGCCAGCACCGGACAGGGGGATTGGAATGAGCAGTTCTTC. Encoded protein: CASTGQGDWNEQFF.